This T cell receptor beta chain was documented in a study of blood T cell repertoires in COVID-19. The wider study: COVID-19 samples, acute and convalescent, were from the United States, Italy and Spain. From T cells, B-cell-depleted T cells, or PBMCs came the material, which was cDNA or gDNA.

V was pared by 2 bases and J by 4 bases, with 8 bases between. The germline V gene encodes CDR1 MDHEN and CDR2 SYDVKM. This CDR3 is 13 amino acids long. Generated by immunoSEQ multiplex PCR, the TCRdb table keeps only in-frame clones and is missing some. The data hold about 300,000 clones, with around 88% observed a single time. The TCR originated in a woman aged 25 to 39 who had recovered from COVID-19. This chain connects TRBV28 to TRBJ1-1; D not certain. Specimen: peripheral blood. The DNA of the CDR3 is TGTGCCAGCAGTTTAAGCTACGGCACTGAAGCTTTCTTT. Its translation: CASSLSYGTEAFF.